This T cell receptor beta chain originates from a study of B cell selection in AIRE deficiency. About this clone itself: Its antigen is still unknown.

Using immunoSEQ multiplex PCR, the repertoire was profiled, and TCRdb retains in-frame clones only, with some absent. The repertoire holds approximately 24,000 clones, with just under 97% as singletons. Sorting defined conventional CD4 T cells as CD4+CD127+. Control samples were from healthy, unrelated donors. The trim removed 5 bases at V and 2 bases at J, leaving 3 bases unmatched. Germline CDR1 reads SGHKS; CDR2 reads YYEKEE (reference sequence). The CDR3 has 14 amino acids. Whole-study results and caveats: Shared Treg sequences were biased toward short CDR3s with few non-templated nucleotide insertions. Of over 3,000 shared Treg TCRbeta sequences, around 30% were healthy-donor-only and 9.3% patient-only. Tconv and Treg cells from AIRE-deficient patients resembled healthy donors in TCRBV usage, CDR3 length and diversity.

This chain links TRBV5-5 with TRBJ1-2, with 10 bases aligning to TRBD1. This clonotype originated in a human donor in good health. Material for sequencing was CD4+CD127+ conventional T cells sorted from PBMCs. The CDR3 reads CASRSGQGNYGYTF. CDR3 DNA: TGTGCCAGCAGATCGGGACAGGGGAACTATGGCTACACCTTC.